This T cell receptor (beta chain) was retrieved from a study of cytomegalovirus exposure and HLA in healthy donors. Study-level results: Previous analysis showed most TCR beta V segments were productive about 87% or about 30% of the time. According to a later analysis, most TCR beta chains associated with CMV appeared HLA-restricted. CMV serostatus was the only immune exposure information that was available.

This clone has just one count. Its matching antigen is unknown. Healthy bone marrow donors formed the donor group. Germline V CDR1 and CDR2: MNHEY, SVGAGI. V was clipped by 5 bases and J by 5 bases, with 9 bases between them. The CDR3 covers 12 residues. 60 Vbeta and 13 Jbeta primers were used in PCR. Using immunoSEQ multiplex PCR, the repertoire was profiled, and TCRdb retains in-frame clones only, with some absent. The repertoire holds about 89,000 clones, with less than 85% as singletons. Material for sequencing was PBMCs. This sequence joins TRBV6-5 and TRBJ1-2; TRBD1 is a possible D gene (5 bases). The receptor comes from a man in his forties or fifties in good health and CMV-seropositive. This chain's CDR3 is CASSAGGYGYTF. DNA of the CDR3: TGTGCCAGCAGTGCGGGGGGATATGGCTACACCTTC.